The 8 T cell receptor beta chains below were found in one sample sequenced in a study of blood T cell repertoires in COVID-19. Data came from immunoSEQ multiplex PCR; TCRdb stores just in-frame clones and leaves some out. The sample shows fewer than 55,000 clones, around 82% of them seen only once. The sample comprised peripheral blood. These receptors were taken from a woman older than 75 with COVID-19, enrolled during active disease.

DNA for the CDR3: TGTGCCAGTAGTATAGTCTTCGGCACCGGGGAGCTGTTTTTT. Translated: CASSIVFGTGELFF. V and J are TRBV19 and TRBJ2-2; D gene unclear. From germline, CDR1 is LNHDA and CDR2 SQIVND (reference sequence). CDR3 length: 14 amino acids. Trimming pared 1 base from V and 4 bases from J, leaving 7 bases between. Complete variable domain (other parts from reference TRBV19 and TRBJ2-2): DGGITQSPKYLFRKEGQNVTLSCEQNLNHDAMYWYRQDPGQGLRLIYYSQIVNDFQKGDIAEGYSVSREKKESFPLTVTSAQKNPTAFYLCASSIVFGTGELFFGEGSRLTVL.

The chain combines TRBV5-1 with TRBJ2-7; 9 bases line up with TRBD2. In germline, CDR1 is SGHRS, CDR2 YFSETQ. CDR3 size: 14 residues. With 5 bases clipped from V and 1 base from J, the junction kept 4 bases outside the gene matches. The CDR3 reads CASRSLAGSYEQYF. CDR3 DNA sequence: TGCGCCAGCAGGTCGCTAGCGGGGTCCTACGAGCAGTACTTC.

The chain is built from TRBV5-1 and TRBJ2-3; D might be TRBD2 (6 bases). CDR3 size: 15 residues. Trimming left V 0 bases short and J 2 bases short, with 10 bases between. Germline loops: CDR1 SGHRS, CDR2 YFSETQ. CDR3 amino acids: CASSLVGGLTDTQYF. The CDR3 DNA sequence: TGCGCCAGCAGCTTGGTGGGGGGACTCACAGATACGCAGTATTTT.

The chain has TRBV28 and TRBJ2-5, with a tentative D call TRBD1 (5 bases). The germline V and J ends were trimmed by 6 bases and 5 bases, with 16 bases remaining between them. CDR3 length: 14 residues. Germline V gene sequence: CDR1 MDHEN, CDR2 SYDVKM. CDR3 loop: CASSDAGFSETQYF. As DNA, the CDR3 is TGTGCCAGCAGCGACGCAGGGTTTAGCGAGACCCAGTACTTC.

This chain joins TRBV20-1 and TRBJ2-3; 12 positions agree with TRBD2. CDR1 DFQATT and CDR2 SNEGSKA come from the germline V gene (reference sequence). V was clipped by 3 bases and J by 6 bases; unmatched bases: 16. The CDR3 extends over 18 amino acids. CDR3 region: CSASNPGLAGRQGDTQYF. The DNA of the CDR3 is TGCAGTGCTAGTAATCCGGGACTAGCGGGCCGCCAGGGGGATACGCAGTATTTT.

This chain joins TRBV4-1 and TRBJ2-7; 9 bases match TRBD1. CDR1 is MGHRA and CDR2 is YSYEKL in the germline V gene. The CDR3 contains 15 residues. The junction had 8 bases not matched to a gene; V was cut back by 5 bases and J by 3 bases. This CDR3 is CASSEAGTGIYEQYF. The CDR3 coding sequence is TGCGCCAGCAGCGAAGCCGGGACAGGGATCTACGAGCAGTACTTC.

The chain carries TRBV18 and TRBJ2-2; unclear D gene. This CDR3 has 12 residues. The V end was cut by 8 bases, the J end by 7 bases, with 11 bases between. In germline, CDR1 is KGHSH, CDR2 LQKENI. This CDR3 reads CASRPVFGELFF. CDR3 nucleotides: TGTGCCAGCCGCCCAGTTTTCGGGGAGCTGTTTTTT. The full variable domain, with the rest looked up from reference TRBV18 and TRBJ2-2, is NAGVMQNPRHLVRRRGQEARLRCSPMKGHSHVYWYRQLPEEGLKFMVYLQKENIIDESGMPKERFSAEFPKEGPSILRIQQVVRGDSAAYFCASRPVFGELFFGEGSRLTVL.

The V gene is TRBV5-4, the J gene TRBJ2-1, with TRBD2 matching over 11 bases. The J segment lost 7 bases and the V segment lost 4 bases, leaving 4 bases of the junction unmatched. CDR3 length equals 14 residues. Germline CDR1 reads SGHNT; CDR2 reads YYREEE (reference sequence). In DNA, the CDR3 is TGTGCCAGCAGCGAACTAGCGGGAGCTAATGAGCAGTTCTTC. Protein: CASSELAGANEQFF.